One sample yielded the 14 T cell receptor beta chains listed below, sequenced in a study of blood T cell repertoires in COVID-19. Assay: immunoSEQ multiplex PCR; the TCRdb copy retains only in-frame clones and omits some. The sample shows 110,000 to 150,000 clones, around 86% of them seen only once. The sequencing sample was made of peripheral blood. Receptors were obtained from an elderly woman with acute or convalescent COVID-19.

This clone was found once. This sequence joins TRBV19 and TRBJ1-5; 8 bases agree with TRBD1. J gave up 5 bases and V 5 bases, and 8 bases lay outside the gene matches. The CDR3 is made up of 15 amino acids. Germline loops: CDR1 LNHDA, CDR2 SQIVND (reference sequence). CDR3 sequence reads: CASSSGQGAHQPQHF. As DNA, the CDR3 is TGTGCCAGTAGTTCAGGACAGGGTGCACATCAGCCCCAGCATTTT.

The chain joins TRBV5-4 to TRBJ2-5, with D tentatively TRBD2 (6 bases). The CDR3 runs to 17 residues. The V and J ends lost 0 bases and 5 bases respectively, with 20 bases between them. The germline V gene encodes CDR1 SGHNT and CDR2 YYREEE (reference sequence). The chain's CDR3 is CASSLGRGAVVGETQYF. For the CDR3, the DNA is TGTGCCAGCAGCTTGGGACGCGGGGCGGTTGTAGGGGAGACCCAGTACTTC.

This clone was counted a few times. The rearrangement uses TRBV24-1 and TRBJ2-1, with a possible D match to TRBD1 (6 bases). Germline values: CDR1 KGHDR, CDR2 SFDVKD. V lost 5 bases to trimming and J lost 4 bases, with 14 bases between them. The CDR3 runs 15 residues. The CDR3 DNA follows: TGTGCCACCAGTGCCCACGGACAGTTTTACAATGAGCAGTTCTTC. It encodes CATSAHGQFYNEQFF.

The V gene is TRBV4-2, the J gene TRBJ2-2; unclear D gene. This CDR3 comprises 17 residues. Germline loops: CDR1 LGHNA, CDR2 YNFKEQ. The V end was cut by 2 bases, the J end by 4 bases, with 17 bases between. In DNA, the CDR3 is TGTGCCAGCAGCCAAAGGTTGCTAGTAGTGTCCACCGGGGAGCTGTTTTTT. Protein product: CASSQRLLVVSTGELFF.

The V gene is TRBV20-1, the J gene TRBJ2-7; 8 nucleotides match TRBD2. CDR1 and CDR2 from the germline V gene are DFQATT and SNEGSKA (reference sequence). CDR3 length: 15 amino acids. With 3 bases clipped from V and 6 bases from J, the junction kept 13 bases outside the gene matches. CDR3 nucleotides: TGCAGTGCTAGTACCGGGGGGGGCCTAGGCTCCGAGCAGTACTTC. This codes for CSASTGGGLGSEQYF.

The gene calls are TRBV3-1 (or the pseudogene TRBV3-2) and TRBJ2-7, with 9 bases fitting TRBD2. Germline V gene data show CDR1 as LGHDT and CDR2 as YNNKEL (reference sequence). With V trimmed by 3 bases and J by 3 bases, 3 bases remained unmatched. The CDR3 has 14 residues. The CDR3 DNA sequence: TGTGCCAGCAGCCAGACGACTAGCGGCTACGAGCAGTACTTC. Residues: CASSQTTSGYEQYF.

There are a few counts of this clone. The V gene is TRBV15, the J gene TRBJ2-5, with unresolved D. V lost 0 bases and J lost 5, with 7 bases in between. CDR3 length: 13 residues. Germline V gives CDR1 LNHNV, CDR2 YYDKDF (reference sequence). The CDR3 DNA reads as TGTGCCACCAGCAGAGATAACGGGGAGACCCAGTACTTC. It specifies CATSRDNGETQYF.

The rearrangement uses TRBV27 and TRBJ1-2, with D perhaps TRBD1 (6 bases). The CDR3 runs 15 residues. The V gene's germline CDR1 is MNHEY and CDR2 SMNVEV (reference sequence). V was pared by 3 bases and J by 2 bases, with 13 bases between. The CDR3 protein is CASSFGGPGNYGYTF. The CDR3, as DNA: TGTGCCAGCAGTTTCGGGGGGCCTGGAAACTATGGCTACACCTTC.

CDR3 loop: CASSEGTASGNTIYF. The CDR3 bases are TGTGCCAGCAGCGAGGGGACAGCCTCTGGAAACACCATATATTTT. The rearrangement uses TRBV9 and TRBJ1-3; 7 bases align to TRBD1. This CDR3 comprises 15 residues. V shed 3 bases and J 0 bases; nucleotides not matched to a gene: 3. CDR1 and CDR2 from the germline V gene are SGDLS and YYNGEE.

The rearrangement uses TRBV5-1 and TRBJ1-2; D is ambiguous. V was clipped by 0 bases and J by 2 bases, with 11 bases between them. The germline gives CDR1 SGHRS, CDR2 YFSETQ. This CDR3 comprises 15 residues. CDR3 sequence reads: CASSLGGSANYGYTF. The DNA for the CDR3 is TGCGCCAGCAGCTTGGGCGGCTCTGCAAACTATGGCTACACCTTC.

This clone was counted between two and nine times. This sequence joins TRBV12-3 or TRBV12-4 and TRBJ1-1; TRBD1 is a possible D gene (5 bases). Trimming took off 6 bases at V and 4 bases at J, with 12 bases between the two ends. The CDR3 length is 13 residues. In nucleotides, the CDR3 is TGTGCCAGCAGCCTAGACGGGGGCACTGAAGCTTTCTTT. Translation gives CASSLDGGTEAFF.

In its sample, this clone was seen a few times. The genes are TRBV7-9 and TRBJ1-1; D is undetermined. Per the germline V gene, CDR1 is SEHNR and CDR2 is FQNEAQ (reference sequence). This CDR3 contains 13 residues. V was shortened by 5 bases and J by 8 bases, with 15 bases between the two germline ends. CDR3 amino acids: CASSREGRIEAFF. The CDR3 coding sequence is TGTGCCAGCAGCCGCGAGGGTAGAATAGAAGCTTTCTTT.

The rearrangement links TRBV28 to TRBJ2-3, with D possibly TRBD1 on 6 matching bases. CDR1 MDHEN and CDR2 SYDVKM come from the germline V gene. CDR3 size: 14 residues. V was trimmed by 6 bases and J by 6 bases, leaving 16 bases between them. The CDR3, as DNA: TGTGCCAGCAGCAGCGCCCAGGGGTTCGATACGCAGTATTTT. Its protein is CASSSAQGFDTQYF.

This clone was recorded many times. The chain links TRBV4-1 to TRBJ2-7; 9 nucleotides match TRBD2. CDR1 and CDR2 from the germline V gene are MGHRA and YSYEKL. J lost 7 bases, V lost 4 bases, and 14 bases had no gene match. This CDR3 region has 16 residues. CDR3 loop: CASSRGTASGIGEQYF. The CDR3 DNA sequence: TGCGCCAGCAGCCGGGGCACGGCTAGCGGGATAGGGGAGCAGTACTTC.